What follows are 18 T cell receptor beta chains derived from one specimen sequenced in a study of identical twins. TCRdb re-analysed the 5' RACE reads in MiXCR, keeping a single row per CDR3 protein. The data contain 1.5 million to 2 million distinct CDR3 sequences, about 30% of them seen just once; the ten biggest clones take up approximately 0.29%. The sample consisted of cord blood. Source of these receptors: a newborn girl in good health.

This sequence joins TRBV7-2 and TRBJ1-2; D gene ambiguous. The CDR3 has 15 amino acids. V was pared by 2 bases and J by 2 bases, with 12 bases between. Germline CDR1 and CDR2: SGHTA and FQGNSA. The DNA for the CDR3 is TGTGCCAGCAGCTTACGCCACCCCGGGAACTATGGCTACACCTTC. Protein sequence: CASSLRHPGNYGYTF.

V and J are TRBV7-8 and TRBJ2-3; D unclear. Between the trimmed V and J ends, which lost 2 bases and 0 bases, there was a span of 9 bases. This CDR3 is built from 15 residues. CDR1 is SGHVS, CDR2 FQNEAQ, per germline. The CDR3 DNA follows: TGTGCCAGCAGCTTACAGCGAACAAGCACAGATACGCAGTATTTT. It encodes CASSLQRTSTDTQYF. The whole variable domain, remainder taken from reference TRBV7-8 and TRBJ2-3, is GAGVSQSPRYKVAKRGQDVALRCDPISGHVSLFWYQQALGQGPEFLTYFQNEAQLDKSGLPSDRFFAERPEGSVSTLKIQRTQQEDSAVYLCASSLQRTSTDTQYFGPGTRLTVL.

This clonotype has more than one count but fewer than ten. CDR3 in amino acids: CASSLSYSLAGPDEQFF. The CDR3 nucleotides are TGTGCCAGCAGTTTATCCTATAGCCTAGCGGGACCGGATGAGCAGTTCTTC. The chain employs TRBV27 and TRBJ2-1; 9 bases fit TRBD2. This CDR3 spans 17 amino acids. CDR1 MNHEY and CDR2 SMNVEV come from the germline V gene (reference sequence). Trimming removed 0 bases from V and 8 bases from J; junction bases left unmatched: 11.

This sequence joins TRBV30 and TRBJ1-2; D possibly corresponds to TRBD1 (5 bases). Germline values: CDR1 GTSNPN, CDR2 SVGIG (reference sequence). The CDR3 is made up of 12 amino acids. Deletions cut 2 bases from V and 8 bases from J, with 12 bases between. The CDR3 sequence is CAWSRGGGGYTF. For the CDR3, the DNA is TGTGCCTGGAGTAGGGGAGGAGGGGGCTACACCTTC.

The rearrangement links TRBV19 to TRBJ2-7; perhaps TRBD1 as D (5 bases). Trimming pared 8 bases from V and 6 bases from J, leaving 11 bases between. CDR1 is LNHDA and CDR2 is SQIVND in the germline V gene (reference sequence). This CDR3 contains 11 residues. CDR3: CASRKGAEQYF. Written as DNA, the CDR3 is TGTGCCAGTCGGAAAGGGGCCGAGCAGTACTTC.

The chain has TRBV12-3 or TRBV12-4 and TRBJ1-6; 8 nucleotides match TRBD1. This CDR3 is 13 amino acids long. V gave up 6 bases and J gave up 8 bases; unmatched junction bases: 3. The CDR3 spells CASRRQGYSPLHF. The CDR3 region has the DNA TGTGCCAGCAGGAGACAGGGGTATTCACCCCTCCACTTT.

This clonotype occurred a few times. The rearrangement joins TRBV20-1 to TRBJ2-1, with D possibly TRBD1 on 7 matching bases. This CDR3 comprises 14 residues. The ends were cut back, 3 bases at V and 2 bases at J, with 11 bases in the middle. Germline CDR1 and CDR2: DFQATT and SNEGSKA (reference sequence). The CDR3 is CSASQGGPYNEQFF. DNA for the CDR3: TGCAGTGCTAGTCAGGGGGGCCCCTACAATGAGCAGTTCTTC.

This clonotype was detected a few times. V is TRBV20-1 and J is TRBJ2-7; 9 nucleotides agree with TRBD1. Losses at the gene ends were 3 bases for V and 6 bases for J; bases not matched to a gene: 9. The CDR3 totals 14 residues. CDR1 is DFQATT and CDR2 is SNEGSKA in the germline V gene (reference sequence). The CDR3 protein is CSASFLRDRVEQYF. CDR3 nucleotides: TGCAGTGCTAGTTTCCTCCGGGACAGGGTCGAGCAGTACTTC.

In the case of this clonotype: A read error is possible here, since a much larger clone lies one base away. The chain recombines TRBV29-1 with TRBJ2-1, with D maybe TRBD1 (6 bases). Germline CDR1 and CDR2: SQVTM and ANQGSEA. CDR3 length: 13 amino acids. DNA for the CDR3: TGCAGCGTTGCGGGACAATCCTACGATGAGCAGTTCTTC. Amino acid sequence: CSVAGQSYDEQFF.

This clonotype has only one observation. One base away lies a much larger clone, so this may be a sequencing read error. This rearrangement joins TRBV5-6 to TRBJ2-1; D might be TRBD1 (6 bases). Trimming left V 7 bases short and J 7 bases short, with 15 bases between. CDR1 SGHDT and CDR2 YYEEEE come from the germline V gene. The CDR3 runs 13 residues. Here the CDR3 reads CASGLTQGNEQFF. The CDR3 region has the DNA TGTGCCAGCGGCCTGACACAGGGTAATGAGCAGTTCTTC.

This clonotype was seen a few times. The rearrangement uses TRBV7-9 and TRBJ1-1; tentative D call: TRBD1 (6 bases). Germline loops: CDR1 SEHNR, CDR2 FQNEAQ (reference sequence). The CDR3 spans 15 residues. V gave up 2 bases and J gave up 5 bases, with 15 bases separating them. DNA of the CDR3: TGTGCCAGCAGCTTACGTAGGGCAGGGGAGACTGAAGCTTTCTTT. Translated, it gives CASSLRRAGETEAFF.

The genes are TRBV6-6 and TRBJ1-4; D gene unclear. The V end lost 6 bases, the J end lost 5 bases, and 16 bases lay between the germline ends. The CDR3 has 15 residues. CDR1 and CDR2 from the germline V gene are MNHNY and SVGAGI (reference sequence). This chain's CDR3 is CASSPFAQPNEKLFF. The CDR3 DNA reads as TGTGCCAGCAGCCCGTTCGCCCAACCCAATGAAAAACTGTTTTTT.

V usage is TRBV14 and J usage is TRBJ2-1; 9 bases line up with TRBD2. CDR3 length: 16 residues. The V gene's germline CDR1 is SGHDN and CDR2 FVKESK. Unmatched junction bases numbered 7, after V lost 3 bases and J lost 4 bases. DNA for the CDR3: TGTGCCAGCAGCCAGGAGACTAGCGGCCTTTACAATGAGCAGTTCTTC. Translating it yields CASSQETSGLYNEQFF.

This clonotype was counted a few times. The genes are TRBV20-1 and TRBJ1-6, with 7 positions matching TRBD1. The trim removed 0 bases at V and 4 bases at J, leaving 12 bases unmatched. CDR1 is DFQATT, CDR2 SNEGSKA, per germline (reference sequence). The CDR3 contains 18 residues. CDR3 protein: CSARDFWGRGRYNSPLHF. CDR3 DNA: TGCAGTGCTAGAGATTTTTGGGGCAGGGGGAGGTATAATTCACCCCTCCACTTT.

With respect to this clonotype: This sequence may be a read error, since a much larger clone differs from it by one base. The rearrangement links TRBV24-1 to TRBJ1-5; TRBD1 is a possible D gene (6 bases). CDR1 is KGHDR, CDR2 SFDVKD, per germline. This CDR3 is built from 15 residues. The V end was cut by 0 bases, the J end by 2 bases, with 7 bases between. The CDR3 region is CATSDLRQGNQPQHF. CDR3 nucleotides: TGTGCCACCAGTGATTTGAGACAGGGCAATCAGCCCCAGCATTTT.

The CDR3 coding sequence is TGTGCCAGCAGTTTAGGGGCTAGCGCCCTATACGAGCAGTACTTC. This codes for CASSLGASALYEQYF. The chain carries TRBV12-3 or TRBV12-4 and TRBJ2-7; D is possibly TRBD2 (6 bases). V lost 1 base, J lost 4 bases, and 14 bases lay in between. The CDR3 has 15 amino acids.

The chain joins TRBV6-1 to TRBJ1-3, with a weak D call TRBD1 (6 bases). Germline loops: CDR1 MNHNS, CDR2 SASEGT. The CDR3 has 13 amino acids. V gave up 4 bases and J gave up 7 bases, with 11 bases separating them. DNA of the CDR3: TGTGCCAGCAGTGTTCGGACAGCTAACACCATATATTTT. Its translation is CASSVRTANTIYF.

This clonotype was seen a handful of times. The J gene is TRBJ1-4, the V gene TRBV20-1, with D unresolved. Germline values: CDR1 DFQATT, CDR2 SNEGSKA (reference sequence). The CDR3 consists of 12 residues. V was trimmed by 6 bases and J by 7 bases, leaving 12 bases between them. CDR3 protein: CSAAGFAEKLFF. The CDR3 coding sequence is TGCAGTGCCGCGGGGTTTGCTGAAAAACTGTTTTTT.